Each of the 8 T cell receptor beta chains below was sequenced from the same sample in a study of cytomegalovirus exposure and HLA in healthy donors. The study ran its PCR with 60 Vbeta and 13 Jbeta primers. This table comes from immunoSEQ multiplex PCR, and its TCRdb copy is limited to in-frame clones, with some not included. The listing records 200,000 or so clones. The sequenced sample consisted of PBMCs. All receptors come from a girl aged 2-10 years in good health and CMV-seropositive.

The chain is built from TRBV11-3 and TRBJ2-7; 10 positions agree with TRBD1. The CDR3 is 14 amino acids. V shed 5 bases and J 6 bases; nucleotides not matched to a gene: 7. Germline lookup yields CDR1 SGHNT and CDR2 YENEEA. Here the CDR3 reads CASSRGTGAIEQYF. Written as DNA, the CDR3 is TGTGCCAGCAGCCGGGGGACAGGGGCAATCGAGCAGTACTTC.

J is TRBJ1-5 and V is TRBV2; no reliable D call. CDR3 size: 14 residues. Trimming pared 6 bases from V and 0 bases from J, leaving 9 bases between. The germline CDR1 and CDR2 sequences are SNHLY and FYNNEI. Written as DNA, the CDR3 is TGTGCCAGCAGCAGGCTTATTAGCAATCAGCCCCAGCATTTT. It is translated as CASSRLISNQPQHF. Supplemented by reference TRBV2 and TRBJ1-5, the full variable domain reads EPEVTQTPSHQVTQMGQEVILRCVPISNHLYFYWYRQILGQKVEFLVSFYNNEISEKSEIFDDQFSVERPDGSNFTLKIRSTKLEDSAMYFCASSRLISNQPQHFGDGTRLSIL.

The chain joins TRBV27 to TRBJ1-4; D is possibly TRBD1 (5 bases). The CDR3 is 14 residues long. The germline CDR1 and CDR2 sequences are MNHEY and SMNVEV (reference sequence). With 6 bases removed from V and 7 bases from J, the gap between germline ends came to 15 bases. The CDR3 DNA reads as TGTGCCAGCAGGTCAGGGTCGGGAGGTGAAAAACTGTTTTTT. This translates into CASRSGSGGEKLFF.

The gene calls are TRBV30 and TRBJ2-1; 8 nucleotides agree with TRBD2. The length of the CDR3 is 18 residues. CDR1 and CDR2 (germline): GTSNPN, SVGIG (reference sequence). V trimming: 0 bases; J trimming: 0 bases; junction bases outside the gene matches: 10. The CDR3 DNA follows: TGTGCCTGGAGTGTGGTAACTAGCGGACTAAGCTCCTACAATGAGCAGTTCTTC. Amino acids: CAWSVVTSGLSSYNEQFF.

V is TRBV2 and J is TRBJ2-7; 14 nucleotides match TRBD2. J was trimmed by 3 bases and V by 4 bases; bases with no gene match: 5. The CDR3 sequence is 16 residues long. CDR1 is SNHLY and CDR2 is FYNNEI in the germline V gene. The CDR3 region is CASSGGLAGVFYEQYF. The CDR3 nucleotides read TGTGCCAGCAGTGGGGGACTAGCGGGAGTATTCTACGAGCAGTACTTC.

Details on this clone: Additional DNA sequences in this sample encode the identical CDR3. The rearrangement uses TRBV6-4 and TRBJ2-2; D unclear. V was clipped by 4 bases and J by 1 base, with 4 bases between them. The CDR3 contains 13 residues. Germline V gene sequence: CDR1 MRHNA, CDR2 SNTAGT. CDR3 loop: CASSAGNTGELFF. CDR3 in DNA: TGTGCCAGCAGTGCAGGGAACACCGGGGAGCTGTTTTTT.

The chain joins TRBV29-1 to TRBJ1-5; TRBD1 aligns across 7 bases. There are 12 residues in the CDR3. V lost 5 bases, J lost 5 bases, and 3 bases stayed unmatched. Per germline, CDR1 SQVTM and CDR2 ANQGSEA. The CDR3 DNA follows: TGCAGCGTTAGACAGGGCGATCAGCCCCAGCATTTT. The encoded protein is CSVRQGDQPQHF.

This chain joins TRBV12-5 and TRBJ1-6; TRBD1 might be the D (5 bases). Germline CDR1 is LGHNT and CDR2 is FRNRAP. V shed 0 bases and J shed 6 bases, with 12 bases lying between them. The CDR3 has 16 amino acids. The CDR3 sequence: CASGLVLPRGNSPLHF. The CDR3 DNA reads as TGTGCTAGTGGTTTGGTACTCCCTAGGGGTAATTCACCCCTCCACTTT.